The 10 T cell receptor beta chains below all came from one sample that was sequenced in a study of T cells in Graves' hyperthyroidism and ophthalmopathy. Amplified TCR beta CDR3 regions derived from RNA transcripts. The study used the HTBI primer set for a first-round RT-PCR of the TCR CDR3. TCRdb processed the multiplex PCR reads anew with MiXCR; each CDR3 protein has one entry. The data hold about half a million distinct CDR3 sequences, with roughly 23% observed a single time. Material: blood. The receptors shown here come from a woman in her 70s with Graves' ophthalmopathy.

This clonotype was seen a few times. The chain carries TRBV7-6 and TRBJ1-2, with no clear D. The germline gives CDR1 SGHVS, CDR2 FNYEAQ. V lost 5 bases, J lost 1 base, and 11 bases lay in between. The CDR3 is made up of 14 amino acids. The CDR3 here is CASSPGRNNYGYTF. In DNA, the CDR3 is TGTGCCAGCAGCCCCGGACGGAATAACTATGGCTACACCTTC. Full variable domain (missing parts from reference TRBV7-6 and TRBJ1-2): GAGVSQSPRYKVTKRGQDVALRCDPISGHVSLYWYRQALGQGPEFLTYFNYEAQQDKSGLPNDRFSAERPEGSISTLTIQRTEQRDSAMYRCASSPGRNNYGYTFGSGTRLTVV.

This clonotype was seen more than once but under ten times. This CDR3 is CASRRFGTGDLSGANVLTF. The DNA for the CDR3 is TGTGCCAGCAGAAGATTCGGGACAGGAGACCTCTCTGGGGCCAACGTCCTGACTTTC. This chain connects TRBV6-1 to TRBJ2-6, with TRBD1 matching over 8 bases. This CDR3 contains 19 residues. Trimming took 6 bases from V and 0 from J; bases not matched to a gene: 13. The germline gives CDR1 MNHNS, CDR2 SASEGT.

This clonotype was seen only a few times. The chain combines TRBV20-1 with TRBJ2-1, with TRBD2 as a possible D gene (6 bases). Germline values: CDR1 DFQATT, CDR2 SNEGSKA (reference sequence). Deletions cut 8 bases from V and 3 bases from J, with 20 bases between. The CDR3 is made up of 15 amino acids. CDR3 amino acids: CSTPRVAAFYNEQFF. The CDR3 DNA reads TGCAGTACCCCCCGGGTAGCGGCTTTCTACAATGAGCAGTTCTTC.

The chain combines TRBV20-1 with TRBJ2-7; D is unclear. V lost 4 bases to trimming and J lost 3 bases, with 13 bases between them. The CDR3 consists of 13 residues. Germline CDR1 and CDR2: DFQATT and SNEGSKA (reference sequence). This CDR3 is CSANHPANYEQYF. CDR3 in DNA: TGCAGTGCTAATCACCCAGCGAACTACGAGCAGTACTTC.

This clonotype has at least ten counts. The chain has TRBV2 and TRBJ2-5; D might be TRBD2 (6 bases). The CDR3 loop spans 14 amino acids. Germline-derived CDR1 and CDR2 are SNHLY and FYNNEI. Trimming shortened V by 5 bases and J by 7 bases, and 17 bases separated the two germline ends. The CDR3: CASSRLGTSRTQYF. The DNA of the CDR3 is TGTGCCAGCAGTCGACTGGGGACTTCTAGGACCCAGTACTTC.

The rearrangement joins TRBV20-1 to TRBJ1-5; D is undetermined. V shed 6 bases and J shed 5 bases, with 17 bases lying between them. The CDR3 runs to 14 residues. Germline loops: CDR1 DFQATT, CDR2 SNEGSKA (reference sequence). The CDR3 reads CSASPVYGYQPQHF. In DNA form, the CDR3 reads TGCAGTGCCAGTCCGGTATACGGTTATCAGCCCCAGCATTTT.

This clonotype came up a few times. This chain uses TRBV10-3 with TRBJ1-5, with unresolved D. This CDR3 spans 17 amino acids. CDR1 and CDR2 from the germline V gene are ENHRY and SYGVKD. Trimming took off 0 bases at V and 3 bases at J, with 15 bases between the two ends. Here the CDR3 DNA reads TGTGCCATCAGTGAGTCGAAGGTGGGCAGCTACAATCAGCCCCAGCATTTT. Translated, it gives CAISESKVGSYNQPQHF.

This clonotype was detected once. The genes are TRBV6-4 and TRBJ2-7; 7 nucleotides match TRBD1. J was trimmed by 0 bases and V by 6 bases; bases with no gene match: 8. Germline-derived CDR1 and CDR2 are MRHNA and SNTAGT. This CDR3 comprises 15 residues. The CDR3 nucleotides read TGTGCCAGCAGCACGAAGACAGGGAGCTCCTACGAGCAGTACTTC. This codes for CASSTKTGSSYEQYF.

The rearrangement links TRBV20-1 to TRBJ2-1; weak D call: TRBD2 (6 bases). Trimming pared 2 bases from V and 3 bases from J, leaving 11 bases between. Germline V lookup: CDR1 DFQATT, CDR2 SNEGSKA (reference sequence). The CDR3 is made up of 14 amino acids. CDR3 amino acids: CSARIRLDYNEQFF. CDR3 DNA: TGCAGTGCTAGAATTCGACTAGACTACAATGAGCAGTTCTTC.

This clonotype was picked up a small number of times. The chain combines TRBV11-2 with TRBJ1-2, with 11 bases aligning to TRBD1. The junction had 8 bases not matched to a gene; V was cut back by 5 bases and J by 3 bases. The CDR3 loop spans 16 amino acids. The germline V gene encodes CDR1 SGHAT and CDR2 FQNNGV. The chain's CDR3 is CASSQPGQGGDYGYTF. CDR3 sequence (DNA): TGTGCCAGCAGCCAGCCGGGACAGGGGGGAGACTATGGCTACACCTTC.